Presented here are 15 T cell receptor beta chains from one specimen sequenced in a study of monozygotic twins with inflammatory bowel disease. TCRdb re-analyzed the 5' RACE reads; it lists each CDR3 protein once, without DNA. The sample holds some 450,000 distinct CDR3 sequences. Sequencing was performed on blood. The receptors here all came from a human donor with ulcerative colitis or Crohn's disease, or a healthy co-twin of an affected twin (not recorded which).

The J gene is TRBJ2-6, the V gene TRBV6-1; the TCRdb D gene call, TRBD2, has no DNA to confirm it. Germline V CDR1 and CDR2: MNHNS, SASEGT. CDR3 size: 17 residues. The CDR3 spells CAIARGGDNSGANVLTF.

The V call is TRBV7-9, the J call TRBJ1-1; TCRdb designates TRBD1, a call that cannot be tested without DNA. CDR3 length: 13 residues. CDR1 SEHNR and CDR2 FQNEAQ come from the germline V gene (reference sequence). The CDR3 region is CASSFGTDTEAFF.

The genes are TRBV5-1 and TRBJ2-5. This CDR3 spans 16 amino acids. CDR1 is SGHRS, CDR2 YFSETQ, per germline. CDR3 sequence reads: CASSLAASGAQETQYF. Full variable domain (rest looked up from reference TRBV5-1 and TRBJ2-5): KAGVTQTPRYLIKTRGQQVTLSCSPISGHRSVSWYQQTPGQGLQFLFEYFSETQRNKGNFPGRFSGRQFSNSRSEMNVSTLELGDSALYLCASSLAASGAQETQYFGPGTRLLVL.

V usage is TRBV30 and J usage is TRBJ1-5; the D gene TCRdb calls, TRBD1, cannot be checked with no DNA. CDR1 GTSNPN and CDR2 SVGIG come from the germline V gene (reference sequence). The CDR3 runs 18 residues. The CDR3 region is CAWSPGTGGPEGNQPQHF.

This chain's CDR3 is CASGQPLSGNTIYF. This chain uses TRBV6-1 with TRBJ1-3; without DNA, the TCRdb call of TRBD1 cannot be checked. This CDR3 spans 14 amino acids. Germline V gene lookup returns CDR1 MNHNS and CDR2 SASEGT.

This CDR3 is CASSFQAGGVTGELFF. The chain uses TRBV5-6 and TRBJ2-2; the TCRdb D gene call, TRBD1, has no DNA to confirm it. This CDR3 is built from 16 residues. Germline V gene sequence: CDR1 SGHDT, CDR2 YYEEEE.

J is TRBJ1-1 and V is TRBV5-1; TCRdb's D call of TRBD1 is untestable without DNA. The germline V gene encodes CDR1 SGHRS and CDR2 YFSETQ. CDR3 size: 14 residues. The CDR3 here is CASSLGTSGTEAFF.

This chain connects TRBV28 to TRBJ2-1. Germline CDR1 is MDHEN and CDR2 is SYDVKM. This CDR3 spans 11 amino acids. This CDR3 is CASSFDGEQFF. The whole variable domain, remainder taken from reference TRBV28 and TRBJ2-1, is DVKVTQSSRYLVKRTGEKVFLECVQDMDHENMFWYRQDPGLGLRLIYFSYDVKMKEKGDIPEGYSVSREKKERFSLILESASTNQTSMYLCASSFDGEQFFGPGTRLTVL.

The chain is built from TRBV5-1 and TRBJ2-7; TCRdb's D call of TRBD1 is untestable without DNA. This CDR3 has 14 amino acids. Per germline, CDR1 SGHRS and CDR2 YFSETQ. The CDR3 spells CASSPGSVGDEQYF.

CDR3 sequence: CASSLGNNSPLHF. V and J are TRBV7-9 and TRBJ1-6. The CDR3 loop spans 13 amino acids. Germline V lookup: CDR1 SEHNR, CDR2 FQNEAQ (reference sequence). Full variable domain (missing parts from reference TRBV7-9 and TRBJ1-6): DTGVSQNPRHKITKRGQNVTFRCDPISEHNRLYWYRQTLGQGPEFLTYFQNEAQLEKSRLLSDRFSAERPKGSFSTLEIQRTEQGDSAMYLCASSLGNNSPLHFGNGTRLTVT.

The chain links TRBV7-9 to TRBJ2-2; TCRdb's assignment of TRBD1 cannot be checked, as there is no DNA. The CDR3 contains 13 residues. CDR1 and CDR2 from the germline V gene are SEHNR and FQNEAQ (reference sequence). This CDR3 reads CASSLPPSGELFF.

The chain joins TRBV20-1 to TRBJ2-1; the TCRdb D gene call, TRBD1, has no DNA to confirm it. Germline lookup yields CDR1 DFQATT and CDR2 SNEGSKA (reference sequence). The CDR3 is 13 residues long. This CDR3 reads CSARQGRHNEQFF.

This rearrangement joins TRBV5-4 to TRBJ2-2; the TRBD1 assignment by TCRdb is unverifiable without DNA. The CDR3 loop spans 15 amino acids. Germline V gene lookup returns CDR1 SGHNT and CDR2 YYREEE (reference sequence). The CDR3 sequence: CASSSGAPFTGELFF.

This chain connects TRBV20-1 to TRBJ2-2. The length of the CDR3 is 15 residues. CDR1 DFQATT and CDR2 SNEGSKA come from the germline V gene (reference sequence). CDR3 sequence: CSAGDSMVSTGELFF.

The chain couples TRBV5-1 to TRBJ2-7; TCRdb calls TRBD1, which cannot be checked without DNA. From germline, CDR1 is SGHRS and CDR2 YFSETQ. The length of the CDR3 is 15 residues. The CDR3 region is CASRVGQEAAYEQYF.